The entry below gives a single T cell receptor (beta chain) sequence along with its context. The data originate from a study of T cell repertoires in ileal Crohn's disease. Study as a whole: At surgery, 35% to 40% of patients smoked, with median disease duration 7.9 years.

Patients were adults with ileal or ileocolonic Crohn's disease needing resection. With 0 bases removed from V and 4 bases from J, the gap between germline ends came to 13 bases. This CDR3 region has 16 residues. Germline V lookup: CDR1 SGHDN, CDR2 FVKESK. Each sample's TCRB immunosequencing used around 0.45 micrograms of biopsy DNA. Repertoires were generated with immunoSEQ multiplex PCR, while TCRdb's copy carries only in-frame clones and drops some. The repertoire includes 15,000 to 20,000 clones, about 92% of them detected once, and more than 3% sits in the top ten. The chain combines TRBV14 with TRBJ2-1; TRBD1 might be the D (7 bases). The sequenced material came from ileal tissue. This sequence was found in an adult with Crohn's disease. The DNA for the CDR3 is TGTGCCAGCAGCCAAGACGCGGGGACAGAGTACAATGAGCAGTTCTTC. The encoded protein is CASSQDAGTEYNEQFF. The full variable domain, with the rest looked up from reference TRBV14 and TRBJ2-1, is EAGVTQFPSHSVIEKGQTVTLRCDPISGHDNLYWYRRVMGKEIKFLLHFVKESKQDESGMPNNRFLAERTGGTYSTLKVQPAELEDSGVYFCASSQDAGTEYNEQFFGPGTRLTVL.